Presented here are 12 T cell receptor beta chains from one specimen sequenced in a study of blood T cell repertoires in COVID-19. The protocol was immunoSEQ multiplex PCR, while the TCRdb copy is restricted to in-frame clones and leaves out a portion. The table shows more than 200,000 clones, with roughly 91% occurring only once. The material sequenced was PBMCs or T cells enriched from blood (not recorded which). The source is a woman aged 25-40 years who had recovered from COVID-19.

Only one count was recorded for this clone. The chain recombines TRBV7-2 with TRBJ1-4; D perhaps matches TRBD1 (5 bases). Germline V gene data show CDR1 as SGHTA and CDR2 as FQGNSA. The length of the CDR3 is 17 residues. The V end was cut by 2 bases, the J end by 7 bases, with 20 bases between. For the CDR3, the DNA is TGTGCCAGCAGCTTAAGGGCCCAAAGGCAGGGAGGTGAAAAACTGTTTTTT. Translating it yields CASSLRAQRQGGEKLFF.

The rearrangement uses TRBV10-3 and TRBJ1-2; D gene ambiguous. Germline V gene data show CDR1 as ENHRY and CDR2 as SYGVKD. V lost 3 bases to trimming and J lost 6 bases, with 8 bases between them. This CDR3 spans 12 amino acids. The CDR3 protein is CAISEGGNGYTF. The CDR3 nucleotides are TGTGCCATCAGTGAAGGAGGGAATGGCTACACCTTC.

This rearrangement joins TRBV28 to TRBJ2-7, with D possibly being TRBD2 (5 bases). Per the germline V gene, CDR1 is MDHEN and CDR2 is SYDVKM. The CDR3 runs to 15 residues. V lost 5 bases, J lost 4 bases, and 18 bases lay in between. The CDR3 here is CASSPSRGMGYEQYF. As DNA, the CDR3 is TGTGCCAGCAGTCCGAGCCGGGGAATGGGGTACGAGCAGTACTTC.

V usage is TRBV4-1 and J usage is TRBJ1-1, with D perhaps TRBD1 (5 bases). Trimming shortened V by 0 bases and J by 1 base, and 12 bases separated the two germline ends. The germline CDR1 and CDR2 sequences are MGHRA and YSYEKL. The CDR3 consists of 16 residues. The CDR3, as DNA: TGCGCCAGCAGCCAAGAGGGACTCCGGAGGAACACTGAAGCTTTCTTT. It codes for CASSQEGLRRNTEAFF.

V usage is TRBV28 and J usage is TRBJ1-2; no reliable D call. CDR1 is MDHEN, CDR2 SYDVKM, per germline. The CDR3 runs to 13 residues. Between the trimmed V and J ends, which lost 4 bases and 7 bases, there was a span of 13 bases. DNA for the CDR3: TGTGCCAGCAGTTCCCGGGCGGGTGGTGGCTACACCTTC. Amino acids: CASSSRAGGGYTF.

The chain links TRBV2 to TRBJ2-1, with a possible D match to TRBD2 (5 bases). The V gene's germline CDR1 is SNHLY and CDR2 FYNNEI. The CDR3 covers 13 residues. Trimming took 2 bases from V and 10 from J, leaving 12 bases between them. In DNA, the CDR3 is TGTGCCAGCAGTGAACACCCAGGCGGGGAGCAGTTCTTC. Residues: CASSEHPGGEQFF.

The rearrangement links TRBV30 to TRBJ2-1, with 8 bases matching TRBD2. This CDR3 has 13 residues. The germline gives CDR1 GTSNPN, CDR2 SVGIG (reference sequence). The V gene end was trimmed by 2 bases and the J gene end by 6 bases; junction bases not matched to a gene: 3. CDR3 bases: TGTGCCTGGAGTCCGGGAGGGCCCAATGAGCAGTTCTTC. Translation: CAWSPGGPNEQFF.

The chain carries TRBV19 and TRBJ2-2, with D possibly being TRBD2 (5 bases). Trimming left V 3 bases short and J 3 bases short, with 8 bases between. This CDR3 contains 14 residues. Germline lookup yields CDR1 LNHDA and CDR2 SQIVND (reference sequence). The DNA of the CDR3 is TGTGCCAGTAGTATGTCAGCGGACACCGGGGAGCTGTTTTTT. Translated, it gives CASSMSADTGELFF.

The V gene is TRBV3-1 (or the pseudogene TRBV3-2), the J gene TRBJ1-5; D is undetermined. This CDR3 spans 15 amino acids. The V end lost 2 bases, the J end lost 7 bases, and 15 bases lay between the germline ends. CDR1 LGHDT and CDR2 YNNKEL come from the germline V gene (reference sequence). The CDR3 here is CASSQTAGSHQPQHF. The CDR3 DNA is TGTGCCAGCAGCCAAACCGCAGGCTCCCACCAGCCCCAGCATTTT.

The V and J genes are TRBV7-8 and TRBJ2-7, with a weak D call TRBD1 (5 bases). V was cut by 2 bases and J by 0 bases, with 14 bases left in between. Germline V gives CDR1 SGHVS, CDR2 FQNEAQ. The CDR3 extends over 16 amino acids. CDR3 in DNA: TGTGCCAGCAGCTTATTCGCAGGGTCAACCTCCTACGAGCAGTACTTC. This sequence encodes CASSLFAGSTSYEQYF.

The rearrangement links TRBV11-1 to TRBJ1-1, with 7 nucleotides matching TRBD1. The germline gives CDR1 SGHAT, CDR2 FQDESV (reference sequence). The CDR3 extends over 14 amino acids. The J segment lost 5 bases and the V segment lost 2 bases, leaving 5 bases of the junction unmatched. The CDR3 coding sequence is TGTGCCAGCAGCTTAAACTCAGGGGGTACTGAAGCTTTCTTT. Translation: CASSLNSGGTEAFF.

J is TRBJ2-5 and V is TRBV7-6; a weak D match, TRBD1 (6 bases). Deletions cut 5 bases from V and 4 bases from J, with 14 bases between. CDR3 size: 14 residues. Germline V gives CDR1 SGHVS, CDR2 FNYEAQ. CDR3: CASSPLGHGETQYF. The DNA of the CDR3 is TGTGCCAGCAGCCCCCTGGGACACGGAGAGACCCAGTACTTC.